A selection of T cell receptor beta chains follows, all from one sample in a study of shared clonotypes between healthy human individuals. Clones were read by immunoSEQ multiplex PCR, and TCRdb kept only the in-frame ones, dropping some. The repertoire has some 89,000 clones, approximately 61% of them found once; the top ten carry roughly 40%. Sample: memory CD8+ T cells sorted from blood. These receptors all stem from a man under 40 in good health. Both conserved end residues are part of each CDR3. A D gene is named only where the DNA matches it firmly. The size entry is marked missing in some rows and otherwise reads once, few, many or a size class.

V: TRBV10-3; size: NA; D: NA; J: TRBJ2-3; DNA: TGTGCCATCAGTGATTACAGTTACACAGATACGCAGTATTTT; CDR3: CAISDYSYTDTQYF
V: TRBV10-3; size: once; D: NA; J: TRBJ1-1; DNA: TGTGCCATCAGTGGTAGCAAGGTGGTGGCTGAAGCTTTCTTT; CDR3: CAISGSKVVAEAFF
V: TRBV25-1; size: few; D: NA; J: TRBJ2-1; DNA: TGTGCCAGCAGTGTCCCCCAAGGGGACAATGAGCAGTTCTTC; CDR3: CASSVPQGDNEQFF
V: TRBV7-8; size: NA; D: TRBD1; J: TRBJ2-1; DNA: TGTGCCAGCAGCTTAGGACAGGGAAGTTCTAGGGCATACAATGAGCAGTTCTTC; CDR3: CASSLGQGSSRAYNEQFF
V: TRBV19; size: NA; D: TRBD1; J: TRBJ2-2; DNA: TGTGCCAGTAGTCCGTCCGACAGGGTATCGTACACCGGGGAGCTGTTTTTT; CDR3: CASSPSDRVSYTGELFF
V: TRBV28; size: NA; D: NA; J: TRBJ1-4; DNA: TGTGCCAGCAGTTTGTTTGTAACTAATGAAAAACTGTTTTTT; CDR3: CASSLFVTNEKLFF
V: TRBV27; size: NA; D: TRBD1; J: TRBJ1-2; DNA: TGTGCCAGCAGGACAGGGGGAAACTATGGCTACACCTTC; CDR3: CASRTGGNYGYTF
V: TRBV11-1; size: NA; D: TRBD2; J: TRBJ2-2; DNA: TGTGCCAGCAGCCCTTTAGCGGGAGCGAACACCGGGGAGCTGTTTTTT; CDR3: CASSPLAGANTGELFF
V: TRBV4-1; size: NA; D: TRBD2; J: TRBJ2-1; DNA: TGCGCCAGCAGGCTCGGACTAGCGAGAAGCAATGAGCAGTTCTTC; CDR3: CASRLGLARSNEQFF
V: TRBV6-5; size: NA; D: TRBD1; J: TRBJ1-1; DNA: TGTGCCAGCAGTTCGGTACCGGGACAGGACACTTCTGAAGCTTTCTTT; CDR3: CASSSVPGQDTSEAFF
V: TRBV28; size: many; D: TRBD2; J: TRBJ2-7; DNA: TGTGCCAGCACATGGGCGGGAGCGGCCGGTGAGCAGTACTTC; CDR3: CASTWAGAAGEQYF
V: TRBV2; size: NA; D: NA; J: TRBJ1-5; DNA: TGTGCCAGCAGAGATACAGGAGGGAATCAGCCCCAGCATTTT; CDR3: CASRDTGGNQPQHF
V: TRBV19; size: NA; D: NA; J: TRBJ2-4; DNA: TGTGCCAGTAGTATAGTTGCCGGGGATCCCACCAAAAACATTCAGTACTTC; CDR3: CASSIVAGDPTKNIQYF
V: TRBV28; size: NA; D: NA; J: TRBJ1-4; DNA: TGTGCCAGCAGTTTAGGGACGGCTAATGAAAAACTGTTTTTT; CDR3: CASSLGTANEKLFF
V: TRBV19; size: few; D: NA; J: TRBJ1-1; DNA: TGTGCCAGTAGTCTAGGACAGACAGCTTTCTTT; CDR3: CASSLGQTAFF
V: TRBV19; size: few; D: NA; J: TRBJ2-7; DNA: TGTGCCAGTAGTCCCTACAATAACGCTTTAGGGGACGAGCAGTACTTC; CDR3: CASSPYNNALGDEQYF
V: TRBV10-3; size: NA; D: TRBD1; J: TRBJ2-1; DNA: TGTGCCATCAGTGACCTACAGGGGATCCCCTACAATGAGCAGTTCTTC; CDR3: CAISDLQGIPYNEQFF
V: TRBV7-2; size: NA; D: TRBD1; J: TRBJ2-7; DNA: TGTGCCAGCAGCTCGCAAATTACTCCGACAGGGGTGGCCTACGAGCAGTACTTC; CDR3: CASSSQITPTGVAYEQYF
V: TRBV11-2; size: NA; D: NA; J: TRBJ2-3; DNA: TGTGCCAGCAGCGACCGACCCGAACCGGCAGATACGCAGTATTTT; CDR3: CASSDRPEPADTQYF
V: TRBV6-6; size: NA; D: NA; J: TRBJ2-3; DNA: TGTGCCAGCAGTTACTCGATATCGGCTACGCAGTATTTT; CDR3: CASSYSISATQYF
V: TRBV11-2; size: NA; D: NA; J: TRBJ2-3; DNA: TGTGCCAGCAGCGCACAGGCTAGGGCGCAGTATTTT; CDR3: CASSAQARAQYF
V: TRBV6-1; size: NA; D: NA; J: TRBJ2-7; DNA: TGTGCCAGCAGAAAGAGGGGGTCAGGGTTCGAGCAGTACTTC; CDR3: CASRKRGSGFEQYF
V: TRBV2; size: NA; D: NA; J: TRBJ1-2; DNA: TGTGCCAGCAGTGAAGGTGAGGACAACTATGGCTACACCTTC; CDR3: CASSEGEDNYGYTF
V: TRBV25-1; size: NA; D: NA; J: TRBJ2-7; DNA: TGTGCCAGCACCTACGAGTACGAGCAGTACTTC; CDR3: CASTYEYEQYF
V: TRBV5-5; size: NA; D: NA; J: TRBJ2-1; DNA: TGTGCCAGCAGCTTGGCGGGGACCTACAATGAGCAGTTCTTC; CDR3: CASSLAGTYNEQFF
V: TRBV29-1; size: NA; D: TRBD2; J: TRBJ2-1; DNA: TGCAGCGTTGAGGGACTAGCGGGAGAGAACGAGCAGTTCTTC; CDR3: CSVEGLAGENEQFF
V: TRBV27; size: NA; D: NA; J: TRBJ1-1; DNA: TGTGCCAGCAGTTTAGGGAAGGACATGAACACTGAAGCTTTCTTT; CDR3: CASSLGKDMNTEAFF
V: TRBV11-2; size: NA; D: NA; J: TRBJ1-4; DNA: TGTGCCAGCAGCCCCCCGATAGGGAAACTGTTTTTT; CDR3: CASSPPIGKLFF
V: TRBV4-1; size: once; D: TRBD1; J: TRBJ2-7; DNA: TGCGCCAGCGGAGGACAGGGGTCCGAGCAGTACTTC; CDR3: CASGGQGSEQYF